What follows describes a single T cell receptor (beta chain). Its specificity is unknown. The V segment lost 3 bases and the J segment 2 bases; nucleotides outside the gene matches: 5. Germline V gives CDR1 SGDLS, CDR2 YYNGEE. The CDR3 is 16 amino acids. 5'RACE primed at constant segments yielded TCR alpha and TCR beta cDNA libraries bearing sample barcodes and UMIs. In TCRdb, the 5' RACE reads were re-called with MiXCR into one record per CDR3 protein. Of a few hundred thousand distinct CDR3 sequences in the sample, 16% are singletons; the top ten hold roughly 21%. This specimen belongs to a study of T-cell memory formation after mild COVID-19. Notes on the study in general: Memory cells collected pre-infection included some clones that later responded, suggesting cross-reactive memory joined. There was a balanced CD4/CD8 profile in clones contracting day 15 to 85, and later expanders leaned CD4+. The authors did not confirm SARS-CoV-2 specificity of second-wave clones peaking day 37.

Sequencing used PBMCs or a T cell subset sorted from them (not recorded which). The chain joins TRBV9 to TRBJ2-3, with 11 bases identical to TRBD2. The source of this sequence is a man between 18 and 35 years old who had mild COVID-19 (a few samples of this study predate the infection). Cell type and time point are not known. The CDR3 loop reads CASSDGTSGNTDTQYF. CDR3 nucleotide sequence: TGTGCCAGCAGCGATGGGACTAGCGGAAACACAGATACGCAGTATTTT.